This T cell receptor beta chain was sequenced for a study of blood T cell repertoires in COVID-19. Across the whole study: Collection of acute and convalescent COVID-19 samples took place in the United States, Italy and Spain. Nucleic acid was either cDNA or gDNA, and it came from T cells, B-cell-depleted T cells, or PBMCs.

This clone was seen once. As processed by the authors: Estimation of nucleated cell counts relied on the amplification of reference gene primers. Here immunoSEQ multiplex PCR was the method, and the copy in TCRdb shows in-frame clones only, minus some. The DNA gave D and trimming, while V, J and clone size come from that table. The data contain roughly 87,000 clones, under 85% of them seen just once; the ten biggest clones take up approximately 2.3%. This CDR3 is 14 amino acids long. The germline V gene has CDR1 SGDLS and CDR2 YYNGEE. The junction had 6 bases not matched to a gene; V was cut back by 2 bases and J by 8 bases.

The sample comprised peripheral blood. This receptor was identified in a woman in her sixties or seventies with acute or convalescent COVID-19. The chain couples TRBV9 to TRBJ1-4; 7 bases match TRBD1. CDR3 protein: CASSVTGAGEKLFF. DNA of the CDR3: TGTGCCAGCAGCGTTACAGGGGCCGGGGAAAAACTGTTTTTT. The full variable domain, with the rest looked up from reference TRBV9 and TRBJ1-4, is DSGVTQTPKHLITATGQRVTLRCSPRSGDLSVYWYQQSLDQGLQFLIQYYNGEERAKGNILERFSAQQFPDLHSELNLSSLELGDSALYFCASSVTGAGEKLFFGSGTQLSVL.